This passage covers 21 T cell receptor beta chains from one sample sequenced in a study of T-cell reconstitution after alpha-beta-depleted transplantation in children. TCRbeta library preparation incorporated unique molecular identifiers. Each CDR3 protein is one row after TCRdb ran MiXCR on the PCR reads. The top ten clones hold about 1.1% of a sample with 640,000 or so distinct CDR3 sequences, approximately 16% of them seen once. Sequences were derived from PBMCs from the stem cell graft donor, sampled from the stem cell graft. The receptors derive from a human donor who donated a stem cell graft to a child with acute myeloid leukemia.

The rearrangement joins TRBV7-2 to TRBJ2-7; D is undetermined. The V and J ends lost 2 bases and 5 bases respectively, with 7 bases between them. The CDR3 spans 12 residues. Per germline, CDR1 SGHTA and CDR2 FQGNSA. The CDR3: CASSLSRHEQYF. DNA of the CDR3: TGTGCCAGCAGCTTATCTCGACACGAGCAGTACTTC. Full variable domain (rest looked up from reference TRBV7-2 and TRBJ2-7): GAGVSQSPSNKVTEKGKDVELRCDPISGHTALYWYRQSLGQGLEFLIYFQGNSAPDKSGLPSDRFSAERTGGSVSTLTIQRTQQEDSAVYLCASSLSRHEQYFGPGTRLTVT.

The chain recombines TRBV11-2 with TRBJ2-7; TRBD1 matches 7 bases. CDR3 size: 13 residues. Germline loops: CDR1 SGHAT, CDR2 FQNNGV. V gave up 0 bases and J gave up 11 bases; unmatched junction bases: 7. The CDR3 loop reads CASSLEWGDREYV. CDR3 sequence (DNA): TGTGCCAGCAGCTTAGAATGGGGTGACAGGGAGTACGTC.

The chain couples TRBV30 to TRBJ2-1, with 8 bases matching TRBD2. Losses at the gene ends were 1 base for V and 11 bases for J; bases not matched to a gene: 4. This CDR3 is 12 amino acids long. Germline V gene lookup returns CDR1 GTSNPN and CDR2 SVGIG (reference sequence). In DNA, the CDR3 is TGTGCCTGGAGTGCCGGGGGGGCCAAGCAGTTCTTC. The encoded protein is CAWSAGGAKQFF.

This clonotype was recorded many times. For the CDR3, the DNA is TGCGCCAGCAACGGCGGGAACACCGGGGAGCTGTTTTTT. Its protein product is CASNGGNTGELFF. The chain has TRBV5-1 and TRBJ2-2, with D unresolved. V lost 6 bases and J lost 1, with 7 bases in between. The CDR3 is made up of 13 amino acids. Germline-derived CDR1 and CDR2 are SGHRS and YFSETQ.

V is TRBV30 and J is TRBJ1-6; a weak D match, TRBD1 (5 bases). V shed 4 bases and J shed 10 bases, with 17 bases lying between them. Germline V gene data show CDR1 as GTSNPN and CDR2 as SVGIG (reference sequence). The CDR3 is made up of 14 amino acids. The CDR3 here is CAWTSFGHPSPLHF. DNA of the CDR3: TGTGCCTGGACCTCCTTCGGACACCCGTCACCCCTCCACTTT.

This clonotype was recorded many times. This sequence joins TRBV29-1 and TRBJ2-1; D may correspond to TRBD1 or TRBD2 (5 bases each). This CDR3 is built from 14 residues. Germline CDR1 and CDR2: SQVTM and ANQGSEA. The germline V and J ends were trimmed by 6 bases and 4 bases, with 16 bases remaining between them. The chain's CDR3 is CSVGTAMGYNEQFF. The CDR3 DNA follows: TGCAGCGTCGGGACGGCGATGGGGTACAATGAGCAGTTCTTC.

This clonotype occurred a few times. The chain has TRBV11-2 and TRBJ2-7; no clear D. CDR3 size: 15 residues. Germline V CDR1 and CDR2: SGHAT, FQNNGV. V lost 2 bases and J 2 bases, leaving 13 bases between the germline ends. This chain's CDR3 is CASSLSIELTYEQYV. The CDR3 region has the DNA TGTGCCAGCAGCTTATCTATCGAGCTCACCTACGAGCAGTACGTC.

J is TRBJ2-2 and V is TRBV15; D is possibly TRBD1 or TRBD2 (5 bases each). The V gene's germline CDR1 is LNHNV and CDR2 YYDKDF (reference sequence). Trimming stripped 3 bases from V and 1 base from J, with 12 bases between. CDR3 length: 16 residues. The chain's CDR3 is CATSRGVGRNTGELFF. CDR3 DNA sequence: TGTGCCACCAGCAGGGGGGTTGGCAGGAACACCGGGGAGCTGTTTTTT.

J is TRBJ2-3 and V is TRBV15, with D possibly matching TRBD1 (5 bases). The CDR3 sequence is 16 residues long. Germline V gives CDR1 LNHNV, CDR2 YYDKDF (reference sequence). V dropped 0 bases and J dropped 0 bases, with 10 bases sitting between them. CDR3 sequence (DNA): TGTGCCACCAGCAGAGATGCGACAGCCAGCACAGATACGCAGTATTTT. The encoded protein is CATSRDATASTDTQYF.

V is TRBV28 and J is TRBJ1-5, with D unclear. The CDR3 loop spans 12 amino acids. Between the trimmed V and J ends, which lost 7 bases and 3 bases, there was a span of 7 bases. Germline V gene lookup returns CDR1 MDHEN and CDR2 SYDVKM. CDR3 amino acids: CASKAVNQPQHF. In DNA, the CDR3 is TGTGCCAGCAAGGCGGTCAATCAGCCCCAGCATTTT.

The CDR3 nucleotides read TGTGCCAGCACCATGGCAGGGGGATGGGGTGAGCAGTTCTTC. This translates into CASTMAGGWGEQFF. The V call is TRBV12-3 or TRBV12-4, the J call TRBJ2-1; 7 bases are a match to TRBD1. The V segment lost 7 bases and the J segment 9 bases; nucleotides outside the gene matches: 12. There are 14 residues in the CDR3.

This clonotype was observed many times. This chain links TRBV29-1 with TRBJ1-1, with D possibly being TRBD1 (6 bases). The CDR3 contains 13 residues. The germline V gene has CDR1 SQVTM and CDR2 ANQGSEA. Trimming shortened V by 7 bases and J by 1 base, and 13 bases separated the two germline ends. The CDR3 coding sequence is TGCAGCGGCACACAGGGAGGGAACACTGAAGCTTTCTTT. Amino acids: CSGTQGGNTEAFF.

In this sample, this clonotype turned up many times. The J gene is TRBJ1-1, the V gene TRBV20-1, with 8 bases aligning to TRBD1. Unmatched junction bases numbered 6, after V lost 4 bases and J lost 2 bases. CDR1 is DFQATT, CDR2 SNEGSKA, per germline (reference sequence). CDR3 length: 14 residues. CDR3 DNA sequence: TGCAGTGCTACGACAGGGGATAGTAACACTGAAGCTTTCTTT. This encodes CSATTGDSNTEAFF.

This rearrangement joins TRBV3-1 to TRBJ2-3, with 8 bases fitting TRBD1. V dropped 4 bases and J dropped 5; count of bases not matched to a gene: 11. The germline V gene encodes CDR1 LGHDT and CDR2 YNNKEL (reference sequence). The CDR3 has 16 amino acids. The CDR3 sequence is CASSLQGGLAGDTQYF. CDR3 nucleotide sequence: TGTGCCAGCAGCCTACAGGGGGGACTTGCTGGAGATACGCAGTATTTT.

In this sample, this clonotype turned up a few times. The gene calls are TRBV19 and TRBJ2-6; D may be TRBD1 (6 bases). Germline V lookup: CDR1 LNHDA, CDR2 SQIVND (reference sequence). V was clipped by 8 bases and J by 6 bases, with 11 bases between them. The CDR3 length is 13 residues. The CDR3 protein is CASGDRSANVLTF. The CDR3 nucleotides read TGTGCCAGTGGAGACAGGTCGGCCAACGTCCTGACTTTC.

CDR3 in amino acids: CASSLEVPSDEQFF. As DNA, the CDR3 is TGCGCCAGCAGCTTGGAAGTCCCTTCTGATGAGCAGTTCTTC. V gene TRBV5-1 combines with J gene TRBJ2-1; D not certain. This CDR3 is built from 14 residues. Trimming removed 0 bases at V and 8 bases at J, with 12 bases between. Per the germline V gene, CDR1 is SGHRS and CDR2 is YFSETQ.

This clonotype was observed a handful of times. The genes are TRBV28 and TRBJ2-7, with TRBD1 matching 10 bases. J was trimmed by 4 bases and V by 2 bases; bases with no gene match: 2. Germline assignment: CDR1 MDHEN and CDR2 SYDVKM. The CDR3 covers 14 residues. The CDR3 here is CASSLRQGAYEQYV. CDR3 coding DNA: TGTGCCAGCAGTTTACGACAGGGGGCTTACGAGCAGTACGTC.

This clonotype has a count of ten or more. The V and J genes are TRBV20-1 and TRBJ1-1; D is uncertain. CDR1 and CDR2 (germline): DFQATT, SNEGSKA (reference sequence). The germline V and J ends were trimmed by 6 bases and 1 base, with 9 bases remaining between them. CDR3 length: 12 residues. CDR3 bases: TGCAGTGCCCCCCACGGGAACACTGAAGCTTTCTTT. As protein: CSAPHGNTEAFF.

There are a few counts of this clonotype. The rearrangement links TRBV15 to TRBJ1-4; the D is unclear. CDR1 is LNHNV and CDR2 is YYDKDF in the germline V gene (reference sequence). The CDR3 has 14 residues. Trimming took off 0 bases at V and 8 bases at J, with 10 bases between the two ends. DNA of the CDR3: TGTGCCACCAGCAGAGACCCCAATGGGGAAAAACTGTTTTTT. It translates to CATSRDPNGEKLFF.

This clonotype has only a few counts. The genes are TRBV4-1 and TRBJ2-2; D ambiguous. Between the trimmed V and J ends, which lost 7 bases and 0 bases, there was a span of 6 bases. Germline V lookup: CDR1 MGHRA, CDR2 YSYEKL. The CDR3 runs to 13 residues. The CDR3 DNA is TGCGCCAGCACTTTCACGAACACCGGGGAGCTGTTTTTT. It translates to CASTFTNTGELFF.

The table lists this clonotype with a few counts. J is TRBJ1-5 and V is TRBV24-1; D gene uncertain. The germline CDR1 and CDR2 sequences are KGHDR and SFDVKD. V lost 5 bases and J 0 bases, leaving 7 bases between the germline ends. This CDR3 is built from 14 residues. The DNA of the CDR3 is TGTGCCACCAGTGGGTTGGGTAGCAATCAGCCCCAGCATTTT. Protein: CATSGLGSNQPQHF.